This T cell receptor (beta chain) was obtained from a study of shared clonotypes between healthy human individuals. To note about this clone: This specimen includes other DNA sequences encoding the same CDR3.

Execution of the assay was at deep level. Sequenced by immunoSEQ multiplex PCR; TCRdb stores in-frame clones only, minus some. The data show some 480,000 clones, around 79% seen once. The ends lost 1 base at V and 5 bases at J; junction bases unmatched: 1. This CDR3 is built from 14 residues. From germline, CDR1 is SGHTA and CDR2 FQGTGA. The rearrangement joins TRBV7-3 to TRBJ2-2; TRBD2 matches at 7 bases. The clonotype was recovered from a woman in her forties in good health. Some clones in this sample may be carry-over from other donors' samples. Sequencing input: PBMCs. DNA of the CDR3: TGTGCCAGCAGCTTAAACGGGAGGACCGGGGAGCTGTTTTTT. Protein product: CASSLNGRTGELFF. Variable domain in full (rest from reference TRBV7-3 and TRBJ2-2): GAGVSQTPSNKVTEKGKYVELRCDPISGHTALYWYRQSLGQGPEFLIYFQGTGAADDSGLPNDRFFAVRPEGSVSTLKIQRTERGDSAVYLCASSLNGRTGELFFGEGSRLTVL.